These T cell receptor beta chains were read from a single sample in a study of T-cell reconstitution after alpha-beta-depleted transplantation in children. TCRdb passed the PCR reads through MiXCR, listing each CDR3 protein once. The sample includes around 450,000 distinct CDR3 sequences, 10% of them seen just once. The starting material was PBMCs, obtained before TCRalphabeta/CD19-depleted stem cell transplant. The receptors stem from a child aged 2-15 years with inherited bone marrow failure, due to receive a stem cell transplant. The conserved cysteine and the conserved F or W are not part of the CDR3 here.

CDR3aa	v_gene	j_gene
ASSRGLAGGDTQY	TRBV28	TRBJ2-3
SAREPTAGRGEQY	TRBV20-1	TRBJ2-7
ASSTRSPFLDEQY	TRBV21-1	TRBJ2-7
ASSLLSGNTIY	TRBV7-9	TRBJ1-3
ASRGLINTGELF	TRBV6-1	TRBJ2-2
ASSQDSGGETQY	TRBV3-1	TRBJ2-5
ASSFLSGGPNEQY	TRBV12-3/TRBV12-4	TRBJ2-7
SAPNSGRAGNEQF	TRBV20-1	TRBJ2-1
SARVPGGNEQF	TRBV20-1	TRBJ2-1
ASTRLAGHNEQF	TRBV3-1	TRBJ2-1
ASSLWLGNSPLH	TRBV5-5	TRBJ1-6
SASWGVGYEQY	TRBV20-1	TRBJ2-7
ASSAIAGVGTDTQY	TRBV5-1	TRBJ2-3
ASSLSLANTEAF	TRBV5-1	TRBJ1-1
ASSLVRGSEAF	TRBV5-1	TRBJ1-1
SVVTGWQWNIQY	TRBV29-1	TRBJ2-4
ASSLPGFTDTQY	TRBV5-1	TRBJ2-3
SGSPRSYNEQF	TRBV29-1	TRBJ2-1
ASSVAGGRGTDTQY	TRBV9	TRBJ2-3
ASSGSGLAPVHEQY	TRBV13	TRBJ2-7
ASSPPGGPGELF	TRBV13	TRBJ2-2
ATSETGNTGELF	TRBV24-1	TRBJ2-2
ASSEDGLWGNEQF	TRBV6-1	TRBJ2-1
SAPDRNTEAF	TRBV20-1	TRBJ1-1
ASSLELAGPSTYEQY	TRBV10-2	TRBJ2-7
ASSLVGHPYEQY	TRBV11-2	TRBJ2-7
ASSQGRTGVNEQF	TRBV4-2	TRBJ2-1
ASSRAGGGYNEQF	TRBV19	TRBJ2-1
SARGGGVLY	TRBV20-1	TRBJ2-1
ASSQDLLAGVYEQY	TRBV4-3	TRBJ2-7
ASSDTQGNYGYT	TRBV6-1	TRBJ1-2
ASSQDNGEQY	TRBV3-1	TRBJ2-7
ASSASGATDTQY	TRBV6-1	TRBJ2-3
SARTAGAKEGTQY	TRBV20-1	TRBJ2-5
ASSFALGGETQY	TRBV27	TRBJ2-5
SAYRGGLTDTQY	TRBV20-1	TRBJ2-3
ATSRGRETYEQY	TRBV15	TRBJ2-7
ASSSIAGGPEDTQY	TRBV5-1	TRBJ2-3
SARDRGDEQY	TRBV29-1	TRBJ2-7
SASDSGRMDEQF	TRBV20-1	TRBJ2-1
ASSYPWGSSTDTQY	TRBV28	TRBJ2-3
ASSYIGTGIAYEQY	TRBV6-5	TRBJ2-7
ASSYTPFWTPDYNEQF	TRBV11-1	TRBJ2-1
SARTDEQF	TRBV20-1	TRBJ2-1
ASSVTPSGSSYEQY	TRBV7-8	TRBJ2-7
ASSLSGTTTYEQY	TRBV7-2	TRBJ2-7
ASSQDLAGEGLASTDTQY	TRBV4-3	TRBJ2-3
ASSLNGDYEQY	TRBV27	TRBJ2-7
ASSRMSVSEQY	TRBV27	TRBJ2-7
ASSSGPNLSTDTQY	TRBV11-2	TRBJ2-3
SVGWTGCSYNEQF	TRBV29-1	TRBJ2-1
ASSDRDEWETQY	TRBV11-2	TRBJ2-5
SARESTVAGPNTGELF	TRBV20-1	TRBJ2-2
ASSQDDRLTDTQY	TRBV4-3	TRBJ2-3